This entry lists 10 T cell receptor beta chains sequenced from one sample in a study of T cell changes during pregnancy in multiple sclerosis. The assay was immunoSEQ multiplex PCR, and TCRdb's table has in-frame clones only and misses some. The sample yields just over 90,000 clones, 91% seen once. The sample here was peripheral blood, taken after pregnancy. Receptor source: a female donor in good health, enrolled as a control in a pregnancy study.

The chain has TRBV4-3 and TRBJ2-1; 9 nucleotides match TRBD2. Trimming cost V 5 bases and J 7 bases; bases outside gene matches: 15. Germline lookup yields CDR1 LGHNA and CDR2 YSLEER. The CDR3 extends over 17 amino acids. CDR3 residues: CASSSMSIAGAANEQFF. CDR3 DNA: TGCGCCAGCAGCTCTATGTCGATAGCGGGGGCCGCTAATGAGCAGTTCTTC.

The rearrangement joins TRBV30 to TRBJ1-5, with D unclear. Germline-derived CDR1 and CDR2 are GTSNPN and SVGIG (reference sequence). Trimming removed 7 bases from V and 11 bases from J, with 18 bases in between. The CDR3 is 12 amino acids. The CDR3 DNA sequence: TGTGCCTCGGATGGGGAGGGCGAGGCCCAGCATTTT. Amino acids: CASDGEGEAQHF.

The V and J genes are TRBV6-1 and TRBJ2-3; possible D gene TRBD1, 5 bases. The CDR3 has 15 amino acids. Trimming shortened V by 0 bases and J by 6 bases, and 13 bases separated the two germline ends. Germline V gives CDR1 MNHNS, CDR2 SASEGT. The CDR3 reads CASSEAQAGSDTQYF. The CDR3 nucleotides are TGTGCCAGCAGTGAAGCGCAGGCAGGGTCGGATACGCAGTATTTT.

This chain joins TRBV19 and TRBJ1-1, with D possibly being TRBD1 (6 bases). V was clipped by 3 bases and J by 5 bases, with 16 bases between them. The CDR3 extends over 15 amino acids. Per the germline V gene, CDR1 is LNHDA and CDR2 is SQIVND (reference sequence). The CDR3 sequence is CASSMSQAQGTEAFF. The CDR3 DNA sequence: TGTGCCAGTAGTATGTCCCAGGCCCAGGGGACTGAAGCTTTCTTT. Full variable domain (missing parts from reference TRBV19 and TRBJ1-1): DGGITQSPKYLFRKEGQNVTLSCEQNLNHDAMYWYRQDPGQGLRLIYYSQIVNDFQKGDIAEGYSVSREKKESFPLTVTSAQKNPTAFYLCASSMSQAQGTEAFFGQGTRLTVV.

The chain couples TRBV6-5 to TRBJ1-2; perhaps TRBD1 as D (6 bases). The CDR3 length is 16 residues. V was clipped by 2 bases and J by 6 bases, with 19 bases between them. Germline V lookup: CDR1 MNHEY, CDR2 SVGAGI. The CDR3 loop reads CASSYRSSRGQNGYTF. The CDR3 DNA reads TGTGCCAGCAGTTACAGATCGAGTCGGGGACAAAATGGCTACACCTTC.

V usage is TRBV13 and J usage is TRBJ1-1; D call uncertain. From germline, CDR1 is PRHDT and CDR2 FYEKMQ (reference sequence). V lost 5 bases and J 5 bases, leaving 12 bases between the germline ends. The CDR3 has 13 residues. CDR3 nucleotide sequence: TGTGCCAGCAGCCCCGGACTGTTGACTGAAGCTTTCTTT. It codes for CASSPGLLTEAFF.

The V and J genes are TRBV27 and TRBJ2-5; a weak D match, TRBD2 (5 bases). The V gene lost 4 bases and the J gene lost 3 bases, with 9 bases spanning the gap. The CDR3 is 13 residues long. The V gene's germline CDR1 is MNHEY and CDR2 SMNVEV (reference sequence). CDR3 DNA sequence: TGTGCCAGCAGTTATCGGGGAGAAGAGACCCAGTACTTC. Protein: CASSYRGEETQYF.

The chain uses TRBV13 and TRBJ2-7; TRBD1 matches at 11 bases. The V gene's germline CDR1 is PRHDT and CDR2 FYEKMQ (reference sequence). The CDR3 totals 18 residues. V was clipped by 0 bases and J by 2 bases; unmatched bases: 9. The CDR3 loop is CASSLGRDRGLGTYEQYF. The CDR3 region has the DNA TGTGCCAGCAGCTTAGGGCGGGACAGGGGGTTAGGTACCTACGAGCAGTACTTC.

This clone was seen a few times. The chain has TRBV5-1 and TRBJ1-1; 7 bases fit TRBD1. Germline V gives CDR1 SGHRS, CDR2 YFSETQ. V lost 2 bases, J lost 1 base, and 2 bases stayed unmatched. The CDR3 consists of 14 residues. The CDR3 protein is CASSFGTANTEAFF. The CDR3 coding sequence is TGCGCCAGCAGCTTCGGGACAGCGAACACTGAAGCTTTCTTT. The complete variable domain, with remaining parts taken from reference TRBV5-1 and TRBJ1-1, reads KAGVTQTPRYLIKTRGQQVTLSCSPISGHRSVSWYQQTPGQGLQFLFEYFSETQRNKGNFPGRFSGRQFSNSRSEMNVSTLELGDSALYLCASSFGTANTEAFFGQGTRLTVV.

The V call is TRBV11-3, the J call TRBJ2-7, with TRBD2 matching over 9 bases. V lost 1 base to trimming and J lost 5 bases; unmatched junction nucleotides: 6. Germline CDR1 and CDR2: SGHNT and YENEEA. The CDR3 has 15 residues. CDR3 region: CASSLGRTSVNEQYF. The CDR3 nucleotides read TGTGCCAGCAGCTTAGGTAGGACTAGCGTCAACGAGCAGTACTTC.